A single sample gave rise to the 28 T cell receptor beta chains below, sequenced in a study of human T cells and chemical hapten exposure. MiXCR was run by TCRdb on the RACE reads, yielding one entry per CDR3 protein. The data show approximately 90,000 distinct CDR3 sequences, with around an eighth seen just once and 2.1% held by the top ten. Time point reported: patch test 1, 2 weeks after DPC sensitization. Treatment reported: therapeutic diphenylcyclopropenone sensitization with weekly scalp DPC. The sample here was whole blood, taken in connection with sensitization to the hapten diphenylcyclopropenone (DPC). The receptors originated from a woman aged 40 to 50 with alopecia areata. Some clones in this sample may be carry-over from other donors' samples.

This chain links TRBV5-1 with TRBJ1-2, with 7 bases matching TRBD1. The junction had 6 bases not matched to a gene; V was cut back by 4 bases and J by 6 bases. CDR1 SGHRS and CDR2 YFSETQ come from the germline V gene. The CDR3 has 13 amino acids. The CDR3 region is CASSPGQRNGYTF. The CDR3, as DNA: TGCGCCAGCAGCCCGGGACAGCGGAATGGCTACACCTTC.

The gene calls are TRBV10-3 and TRBJ2-3; D assignment may be TRBD1 or TRBD2 (5 bases each). CDR3 length: 10 amino acids. CDR1 is ENHRY, CDR2 SYGVKD, per germline. V lost 8 bases and J lost 5, with 5 bases in between. In DNA form, the CDR3 reads TGTGCCATCGGGGGAGATACGCAGTATTTT. Protein product: CAIGGDTQYF.

The chain has TRBV28 and TRBJ1-3; D perhaps matches TRBD1 (6 bases). V was cut by 3 bases and J by 7 bases, with 10 bases left in between. CDR1 MDHEN and CDR2 SYDVKM come from the germline V gene. The CDR3 is 13 amino acids. The CDR3 protein is CASSFQGMNTIYF. CDR3 DNA sequence: TGTGCCAGCAGTTTCCAGGGGATGAACACCATATATTTT. Complete variable domain (other parts from reference TRBV28 and TRBJ1-3): DVKVTQSSRYLVKRTGEKVFLECVQDMDHENMFWYRQDPGLGLRLIYFSYDVKMKEKGDIPEGYSVSREKKERFSLILESASTNQTSMYLCASSFQGMNTIYFGEGSWLTVV.

The table lists this clonotype with a few counts. The rearrangement uses TRBV6-6 and TRBJ2-3; D may correspond to TRBD1 or TRBD2 (5 bases each). Trimming removed 8 bases at V and 4 bases at J, with 22 bases between. The CDR3 extends over 16 amino acids. The germline gives CDR1 MNHNY, CDR2 SVGAGI (reference sequence). The CDR3 region is CASSWGIASAADTQYF. CDR3 bases: TGTGCCAGCTCGTGGGGGATAGCGAGCGCGGCAGATACGCAGTATTTT.

A few counts support this clonotype. The chain employs TRBV7-9 and TRBJ1-1, with D unclear. Trimming took off 6 bases at V and 6 bases at J, with 11 bases between the two ends. The germline V gene encodes CDR1 SEHNR and CDR2 FQNEAQ (reference sequence). CDR3 length: 12 amino acids. The CDR3 is CASSRTASEAFF. The CDR3 DNA is TGTGCCAGCAGTAGGACTGCCTCTGAAGCTTTCTTT.

This clonotype was seen only a few times. The chain combines TRBV7-9 with TRBJ1-1, with D hard to call. The germline V and J ends were trimmed by 6 bases and 2 bases, with 13 bases remaining between them. The CDR3 spans 14 residues. Germline V gives CDR1 SEHNR, CDR2 FQNEAQ (reference sequence). Here the CDR3 DNA reads TGTGCCAGCAGTTTGGGGTTCGGAAACACTGAAGCTTTCTTT. Translation gives CASSLGFGNTEAFF. The complete variable domain, with remaining parts taken from reference TRBV7-9 and TRBJ1-1, reads DTGVSQNPRHKITKRGQNVTFRCDPISEHNRLYWYRQTLGQGPEFLTYFQNEAQLEKSRLLSDRFSAERPKGSFSTLEIQRTEQGDSAMYLCASSLGFGNTEAFFGQGTRLTVV.

This clonotype was found many times. The chain carries TRBV7-8 and TRBJ2-4; 7 bases agree with TRBD1. The length of the CDR3 is 15 residues. The ends lost 2 bases at V and 8 bases at J; junction bases unmatched: 9. CDR1 and CDR2 from the germline V gene are SGHVS and FQNEAQ. CDR3 nucleotides: TGTGCCAGCAGCTTATGGGGAACAGGGGCTGACATTCAGTACTTC. Translated, it gives CASSLWGTGADIQYF. Full variable domain (missing parts from reference TRBV7-8 and TRBJ2-4): GAGVSQSPRYKVAKRGQDVALRCDPISGHVSLFWYQQALGQGPEFLTYFQNEAQLDKSGLPSDRFFAERPEGSVSTLKIQRTQQEDSAVYLCASSLWGTGADIQYFGAGTRLSVL.

This clonotype was found a few times. The V and J genes are TRBV7-2 and TRBJ2-5; D is unresolved. The V end was cut by 5 bases, the J end by 2 bases, with 12 bases between. Germline V gene data show CDR1 as SGHTA and CDR2 as FQGNSA. The CDR3 is made up of 14 amino acids. The CDR3 sequence is CASSQMTIQETQYF. CDR3 sequence (DNA): TGTGCCAGCAGCCAAATGACAATACAAGAGACCCAGTACTTC.

The chain uses TRBV7-9 and TRBJ2-7; a weak D match, TRBD1 (5 bases). The CDR3 totals 15 residues. CDR1 and CDR2 (germline): SEHNR, FQNEAQ (reference sequence). Trimming stripped 5 bases from V and 3 bases from J, with 17 bases between. The DNA of the CDR3 is TGTGCCAGCAGCCCGATAAGGGGTCAATTCTACGAGCAGTACTTC. It codes for CASSPIRGQFYEQYF.

This clonotype was detected ten times or more. The V gene is TRBV11-2, the J gene TRBJ1-1; 8 bases fit TRBD1. Germline CDR1 is SGHAT and CDR2 is FQNNGV. V shed 6 bases and J 4 bases; nucleotides not matched to a gene: 7. This CDR3 is built from 14 residues. In DNA, the CDR3 is TGTGCCAGCAGTCTCGGACAGGGCTCCACTGAAGCTTTCTTT. It yields the protein CASSLGQGSTEAFF.

This clonotype has just a few counts. J is TRBJ2-1 and V is TRBV7-9; TRBD2 aligns across 13 bases. Unmatched junction bases numbered 13, after V lost 6 bases and J lost 8 bases. The CDR3 spans 17 residues. Germline values: CDR1 SEHNR, CDR2 FQNEAQ (reference sequence). In nucleotides, the CDR3 is TGTGCCAGCAGAGGACTAGCGGGAGTCACCTTCCAGGATGAGCAGTTCTTC. Its translation is CASRGLAGVTFQDEQFF. The full variable domain, with the rest looked up from reference TRBV7-9 and TRBJ2-1, is DTGVSQNPRHKITKRGQNVTFRCDPISEHNRLYWYRQTLGQGPEFLTYFQNEAQLEKSRLLSDRFSAERPKGSFSTLEIQRTEQGDSAMYLCASRGLAGVTFQDEQFFGPGTRLTVL.

This chain joins TRBV5-1 and TRBJ1-1, with 8 bases aligning to TRBD1. V dropped 3 bases and J dropped 2; count of bases not matched to a gene: 3. The CDR3 sequence is 14 residues long. The germline V gene has CDR1 SGHRS and CDR2 YFSETQ. The CDR3 here is CASSSDRANTEAFF. DNA for the CDR3: TGCGCCAGCAGCTCGGACAGGGCAAACACTGAAGCTTTCTTT.

This clonotype was detected ten times or more. The chain is built from TRBV20-1 and TRBJ2-3; no reliable D call. Looked up from germline, CDR1 is DFQATT and CDR2 is SNEGSKA (reference sequence). The V and J ends lost 3 bases and 1 base respectively, with 11 bases between them. The CDR3 is 14 amino acids. CDR3 DNA sequence: TGCAGTGCTAGTAGGAATACGGGCACAGATACGCAGTATTTT. It codes for CSASRNTGTDTQYF.

This clonotype occurred many times. The CDR3 is CASSRVTGPKYEQYF. The CDR3 coding sequence is TGTGCCAGCAGCCGAGTGACAGGGCCCAAGTACGAGCAGTACTTC. V and J are TRBV27 and TRBJ2-7, with TRBD1 identical over 7 bases. CDR1 MNHEY and CDR2 SMNVEV come from the germline V gene (reference sequence). The CDR3 consists of 15 residues. Trimming took 6 bases from V and 4 from J; bases not matched to a gene: 12.

This clonotype was observed a few times. The genes are TRBV7-6 and TRBJ1-1; 8 positions match TRBD1. Germline-derived CDR1 and CDR2 are SGHVS and FNYEAQ. With V trimmed by 3 bases and J by 3 bases, 3 bases remained unmatched. This CDR3 region has 14 residues. CDR3 region: CASSFGRGHTEAFF. CDR3 nucleotides: TGTGCCAGCAGCTTTGGCAGGGGGCACACTGAAGCTTTCTTT.

V is TRBV15 and J is TRBJ1-1; D is possibly TRBD1 (6 bases). CDR1 and CDR2 from the germline V gene are LNHNV and YYDKDF (reference sequence). The CDR3 has 14 residues. Trimming removed 1 base at V and 4 bases at J, with 10 bases between. The CDR3: CATSRAGGGTEAFF. The CDR3 DNA reads TGTGCCACCAGCAGAGCGGGAGGGGGCACTGAAGCTTTCTTT.

This clonotype was seen more than once but under ten times. The chain employs TRBV20-1 and TRBJ2-1; TRBD2 aligns across 10 bases. CDR3 length: 17 amino acids. V gave up 4 bases and J gave up 4 bases; unmatched junction bases: 13. Per the germline V gene, CDR1 is DFQATT and CDR2 is SNEGSKA (reference sequence). The CDR3 sequence: CSAKFYPGTSDYNEQFF. The CDR3 DNA follows: TGCAGTGCTAAATTCTACCCCGGGACTAGCGATTACAATGAGCAGTTCTTC.

CDR3 nucleotide sequence: TGTGCCAGCAGCTTCGCCGGCGGGACTTTTTACAATGAGCAGTTCTTC. Protein product: CASSFAGGTFYNEQFF. The V gene is TRBV7-3, the J gene TRBJ2-1; perhaps TRBD2 as D (6 bases). This CDR3 has 16 residues. Trimming cost V 3 bases and J 4 bases, with 16 bases left between them. Germline values: CDR1 SGHTA, CDR2 FQGTGA.

This chain connects TRBV30 to TRBJ2-7, with 7 bases that match TRBD2. The CDR3 totals 14 residues. Germline assignment: CDR1 GTSNPN and CDR2 SVGIG (reference sequence). Trimming took 4 bases from V and 6 from J; bases not matched to a gene: 12. This chain's CDR3 is CAWTILAPHPEQYF. In DNA form, the CDR3 reads TGTGCCTGGACCATACTAGCGCCTCACCCCGAGCAGTACTTC.

The V gene is TRBV7-9, the J gene TRBJ1-4, with D possibly being TRBD1 (5 bases). The CDR3 sequence is 15 residues long. V lost 5 bases, J lost 7 bases, and 17 bases lay in between. CDR1 is SEHNR and CDR2 is FQNEAQ in the germline V gene (reference sequence). The CDR3 here is CASSPSGAGGEKLFF. In nucleotides, the CDR3 is TGTGCCAGCAGCCCGAGCGGGGCCGGCGGTGAAAAACTGTTTTTT.

This clonotype was counted at least ten times. The V and J genes are TRBV7-3 and TRBJ1-6, with D uncertain. The ends were cut back, 0 bases at V and 5 bases at J, with 5 bases in the middle. The CDR3 is 14 residues long. Germline assignment: CDR1 SGHTA and CDR2 FQGTGA. The DNA for the CDR3 is TGTGCCAGCAGCTTAACGGGGAATAATTCACCCCTCCACTTT. It encodes CASSLTGNNSPLHF.

The chain combines TRBV3-1 with TRBJ2-7; a possible D gene is TRBD2 (6 bases). V was cut by 0 bases and J by 5 bases, with 11 bases left in between. Germline CDR1 is LGHDT and CDR2 is YNNKEL (reference sequence). The length of the CDR3 is 14 residues. The CDR3 is CASSQEYRRDEQYF. The CDR3 bases are TGTGCCAGCAGCCAAGAATACAGGAGGGACGAGCAGTACTTC.

This clonotype was seen only a few times. CDR3 loop: CASIKGVGSYEQYF. CDR3 DNA sequence: TGTGCCAGCATTAAGGGGGTTGGCTCCTACGAGCAGTACTTC. The chain couples TRBV14 to TRBJ2-7; a possible D gene is TRBD1 (6 bases). CDR1 is SGHDN, CDR2 FVKESK, per germline. V lost 7 bases and J 0 bases, leaving 13 bases between the germline ends. This CDR3 region has 14 residues.

This clonotype has more than one count but fewer than ten. The V and J genes are TRBV6-5 and TRBJ2-5; no clear D. V lost 5 bases to trimming and J lost 5 bases, with 9 bases between them. This CDR3 is built from 12 residues. The V gene's germline CDR1 is MNHEY and CDR2 SVGAGI. The CDR3 nucleotides are TGTGCCAGCAGTCCCGAGAGGGAGACCCAGTACTTC. It is translated as CASSPERETQYF.

The rearrangement uses TRBV2 and TRBJ2-2; no reliable D call. V was clipped by 7 bases and J by 2 bases, with 14 bases between them. This CDR3 has 15 amino acids. The germline CDR1 and CDR2 sequences are SNHLY and FYNNEI. This chain's CDR3 is CASTGSSPNTGELFF. The CDR3 DNA follows: TGTGCCAGCACCGGGTCGTCACCAAACACCGGGGAGCTGTTTTTT.

This clonotype was counted between two and nine times. The V gene is TRBV6-5, the J gene TRBJ2-6; 11 positions match TRBD1. CDR1 is MNHEY and CDR2 is SVGAGI in the germline V gene. V was pared by 6 bases and J by 2 bases, with 9 bases of the junction left unmatched. CDR3 length equals 18 residues. DNA for the CDR3: TGTGCCAGCAGCCGGACAGGGGGCAAGAATACTGGGGCCAACGTCCTGACTTTC. It translates to CASSRTGGKNTGANVLTF.

This clonotype was recorded many times. V usage is TRBV29-1 and J usage is TRBJ2-3, with TRBD1 matching over 8 bases. This CDR3 has 16 amino acids. V shed 3 bases and J 3 bases; nucleotides not matched to a gene: 11. The germline gives CDR1 SQVTM, CDR2 ANQGSEA. In DNA form, the CDR3 reads TGCAGCGTTGACCCGCGGGCAGGGGGCCTAACAGATACGCAGTATTTT. As protein: CSVDPRAGGLTDTQYF.

At least ten counts were recorded for this clonotype. The V call is TRBV20-1, the J call TRBJ1-1, with 7 bases lining up with TRBD1. Germline CDR1 and CDR2: DFQATT and SNEGSKA (reference sequence). V dropped 0 bases and J dropped 6; count of bases not matched to a gene: 13. The CDR3 loop spans 16 amino acids. The CDR3 loop is CSARDFQGVGISEAFF. DNA for the CDR3: TGCAGTGCTAGAGATTTCCAGGGGGTCGGTATCTCTGAAGCTTTCTTT.